Below, one TCR beta chain is given with its context. TCRdb keeps only in-frame clones here, not all; method: immunoSEQ multiplex PCR. The sample lists under 85,000 clones, less than 90% occurring once. The CDR3 extends over 16 amino acids. CDR1 is GTSNPN, CDR2 SVGIG, per germline (reference sequence). V was pared by 1 base and J by 0 bases, with 4 bases of the junction left unmatched. This entry is derived from a study of blood T cell repertoires in COVID-19. This receptor was obtained from a man aged 60 to 69 with active or convalescent COVID-19. V gene TRBV30 combines with J gene TRBJ2-4; 9 nucleotides align to TRBD1. Source material: peripheral blood. The CDR3: CAWSGGQGLAKNIQYF. In DNA form, the CDR3 reads TGTGCCTGGAGTGGGGGACAGGGATTAGCCAAAAACATTCAGTACTTC.